These 32 T cell receptor beta chains were sequenced from one sample in a study of cytomegalovirus exposure and HLA in healthy donors (dated by TCRdb to the late 2010s). Library prep was done by the immunoSEQ multiplex PCR assay. The multiplex PCR relied on a mix of 60 forward primers for TCR Vbeta segments and 13 reverse primers for TCR Jbeta segments. Sourced from immuneACCESS, this table was stored by TCRdb with only in-frame sequences that have V and J called. A share of the clones is absent; for the studies checked, an unresolved V gene accounts for under half, and the remainder has no known explanation. The sample records about 83,000 clones, around 81% of which are singletons. The top ten clonotypes cover around 1.9% of the sample. The sample consisted of PBMCs. The receptor set was obtained from a woman aged 30 to 39 in good health and CMV-seronegative.

The genes are TRBV9 and TRBJ1-2; no clear D gene. The V gene lost 0 bases and the J gene lost 8 bases, with 11 bases spanning the gap. The CDR3 is made up of 13 amino acids. Germline V lookup: CDR1 SGDLS, CDR2 YYNGEE. CDR3 DNA: TGTGCCAGCAGCGTAGATCGGACTGCCGGCTACACCTTC. Translation gives CASSVDRTAGYTF.

V is TRBV7-9 and J is TRBJ1-5; tentatively, D is TRBD1 (5 bases). The CDR3 is 14 amino acids. CDR1 SEHNR and CDR2 FQNEAQ come from the germline V gene (reference sequence). The ends were cut back, 1 base at V and 6 bases at J, with 10 bases in the middle. CDR3 nucleotide sequence: TGTGCCAGCAGCTTAGAGGGGCCGGGTCAGCCCCAGCATTTT. Protein sequence: CASSLEGPGQPQHF.

This clone has more than one count but fewer than ten. V and J are TRBV9 and TRBJ2-2; possible D gene TRBD1, 5 bases. The CDR3 loop spans 16 amino acids. CDR1 and CDR2 from the germline V gene are SGDLS and YYNGEE. V was clipped by 3 bases and J by 5 bases, with 17 bases between them. CDR3 DNA: TGTGCCAGCAGCGCGCAGGGTAGGGTGATGACCGGGGAGCTGTTTTTT. Translated: CASSAQGRVMTGELFF.

This clone has a single count. The rearrangement uses TRBV5-8 and TRBJ2-5, with 7 bases aligning to TRBD1. The DNA end is more similar to TRBJ2-7, so the J call may be wrong. The CDR3 runs 13 residues. Germline V gene data show CDR1 as SGHTS and CDR2 as YDEGEE. CDR3 DNA: TGTGCCAGCAGCTTCGACAGGGTTTACGAGCAGTACTTC. Translating gives CASSFDRVYEQYF.

The chain combines TRBV18 with TRBJ2-3; 9 bases align to TRBD2. CDR1 and CDR2 (germline): KGHSH, LQKENI. Trimming cost V 2 bases and J 1 base; bases outside gene matches: 4. The length of the CDR3 is 16 residues. CDR3 sequence (DNA): TGTGCCAGCTCACCAGTCCCTAGCGGGGGCACAGATACGCAGTATTTT. Translated, it gives CASSPVPSGGTDTQYF.

V gene TRBV30 combines with J gene TRBJ1-1, with 7 positions matching TRBD1. Germline V lookup: CDR1 GTSNPN, CDR2 SVGIG (reference sequence). The CDR3 extends over 10 amino acids. V was clipped by 7 bases and J by 7 bases; unmatched bases: 3. This chain's CDR3 is CAYDRVEAFF. In nucleotides, the CDR3 is TGTGCCTACGACAGGGTTGAAGCTTTCTTT.

V and J are TRBV5-1 and TRBJ2-1; D remains unclear. The CDR3 totals 15 residues. The germline V gene encodes CDR1 SGHRS and CDR2 YFSETQ. Between the trimmed V and J ends, which lost 6 bases and 0 bases, there was a span of 13 bases. The CDR3 loop reads CASTQDSSSYNEQFF. As DNA, the CDR3 is TGCGCCAGCACCCAAGACTCGAGCTCCTACAATGAGCAGTTCTTC.

Only a few counts were recorded for this clone. V and J are TRBV6-5 and TRBJ2-2; D is unresolved. V was shortened by 0 bases and J by 1 base, with 3 bases between the two germline ends. Germline CDR1 reads MNHEY; CDR2 reads SVGAGI. This CDR3 region has 14 residues. The CDR3 region has the DNA TGTGCCAGCAGTTACTCTCAGAACACCGGGGAGCTGTTTTTT. Its protein is CASSYSQNTGELFF.

The rearrangement uses TRBV4-2 and TRBJ2-7; 7 nucleotides line up with TRBD2. V lost 1 base to trimming and J lost 2 bases; unmatched junction nucleotides: 5. The CDR3 extends over 15 amino acids. Germline values: CDR1 LGHNA, CDR2 YNFKEQ. CDR3 sequence: CASSQGSGTTYEQYF. The CDR3 DNA sequence: TGTGCCAGCAGCCAAGGGAGCGGGACCACCTACGAGCAGTACTTC.

The rearrangement joins TRBV7-2 to TRBJ2-1; 8 nucleotides line up with TRBD2. V was clipped by 2 bases and J by 5 bases; unmatched bases: 2. Germline CDR1 is SGHTA and CDR2 is FQGNSA. CDR3 size: 14 residues. The CDR3 here is CASSLSGGNNEQFF. The CDR3 nucleotides are TGTGCCAGCAGCTTATCGGGAGGGAACAATGAGCAGTTCTTC.

The V gene is TRBV19, the J gene TRBJ2-6; no firm D call. V lost 6 bases and J 2 bases, leaving 5 bases between the germline ends. The CDR3 runs 13 residues. Germline lookup yields CDR1 LNHDA and CDR2 SQIVND (reference sequence). CDR3 sequence: CASRAPGANVLTF. The CDR3 DNA follows: TGTGCCAGTAGGGCCCCTGGGGCCAACGTCCTGACTTTC.

V usage is TRBV7-2 and J usage is TRBJ2-2, with D possibly TRBD2 on 5 matching bases. V lost 1 base, J lost 3 bases, and 9 bases lay in between. This CDR3 spans 15 amino acids. CDR1 is SGHTA and CDR2 is FQGNSA in the germline V gene. The CDR3 coding sequence is TGTGCCAGCAGCTTAGTTTCGGGGTACACCGGGGAGCTGTTTTTT. This sequence encodes CASSLVSGYTGELFF.

The chain is built from TRBV28 and TRBJ2-2; maybe TRBD1 (5 bases). The germline gives CDR1 MDHEN, CDR2 SYDVKM. V was shortened by 5 bases and J by 0 bases, with 7 bases between the two germline ends. This CDR3 is built from 14 residues. This CDR3 reads CASSTGPNTGELFF. The CDR3 bases are TGTGCCAGCAGTACAGGTCCGAACACCGGGGAGCTGTTTTTT. The complete variable domain, with remaining parts taken from reference TRBV28 and TRBJ2-2, reads DVKVTQSSRYLVKRTGEKVFLECVQDMDHENMFWYRQDPGLGLRLIYFSYDVKMKEKGDIPEGYSVSREKKERFSLILESASTNQTSMYLCASSTGPNTGELFFGEGSRLTVL.

The sample holds one count of this clone. The chain has TRBV5-1 and TRBJ2-1; 8 bases are a match to TRBD1. CDR1 and CDR2 (germline): SGHRS, YFSETQ. The trim removed 6 bases at V and 6 bases at J, leaving 5 bases unmatched. The CDR3 runs to 13 residues. CDR3 DNA: TGCGCCAGCAAACGGACAGGGCTCAATGAGCAGTTCTTC. Its translation is CASKRTGLNEQFF.

This chain links TRBV7-3 with TRBJ2-3; 9 nucleotides match TRBD2. J was trimmed by 4 bases and V by 2 bases; bases with no gene match: 7. The CDR3 has 16 amino acids. Germline CDR1 and CDR2: SGHTA and FQGTGA. CDR3 in DNA: TGTGCCAGCAGCTTATTAGCGGGAGTATCGGCAGATACGCAGTATTTT. It encodes CASSLLAGVSADTQYF.

The rearrangement joins TRBV6-6 to TRBJ2-7, with TRBD2 matching 15 bases. Trimming cost V 5 bases and J 5 bases; bases outside gene matches: 7. This CDR3 is built from 16 residues. CDR1 is MNHNY and CDR2 is SVGAGI in the germline V gene (reference sequence). The CDR3 loop is CASSSRTSGRGNEQYF. DNA for the CDR3: TGTGCCAGCAGTAGCCGGACTAGCGGGAGGGGAAACGAGCAGTACTTC.

This chain uses TRBV5-1 with TRBJ2-3, with 9 bases aligning to TRBD1. Unmatched junction bases numbered 15, after V lost 7 bases and J lost 3 bases. The CDR3 covers 17 residues. Germline V gene lookup returns CDR1 SGHRS and CDR2 YFSETQ. This CDR3 reads CASGPGQGGGQTDTQYF. CDR3 coding DNA: TGCGCCAGCGGCCCGGGACAGGGAGGGGGCCAAACAGATACGCAGTATTTT.

The V gene is TRBV11-1, the J gene TRBJ2-6; 10 positions match TRBD1. Germline V gene sequence: CDR1 SGHAT, CDR2 FQDESV (reference sequence). Trimming cost V 0 bases and J 2 bases; bases outside gene matches: 7. The CDR3 is made up of 19 amino acids. CDR3 loop: CASSLAPGQGIAGANVLTF. The DNA for the CDR3 is TGTGCCAGCAGCTTAGCTCCGGGACAGGGGATTGCTGGGGCCAACGTCCTGACTTTC.

This chain links TRBV27 with TRBJ2-5; unclear D gene. This CDR3 comprises 13 residues. Germline loops: CDR1 MNHEY, CDR2 SMNVEV (reference sequence). Trimming removed 3 bases from V and 0 bases from J, with 5 bases in between. CDR3 protein: CASSFTDQETQYF. Here the CDR3 DNA reads TGTGCCAGCAGTTTTACAGACCAAGAGACCCAGTACTTC.

The chain has TRBV5-1 and TRBJ1-1, with 7 bases identical to TRBD1. The CDR3 contains 14 residues. Germline CDR1 reads SGHRS; CDR2 reads YFSETQ. V trimming: 4 bases; J trimming: 1 base; junction bases outside the gene matches: 4. In DNA, the CDR3 is TGCGCCAGCAGCGGATACAGGGGGAACACTGAAGCTTTCTTT. Residues: CASSGYRGNTEAFF.

The rearrangement links TRBV5-1 to TRBJ2-5, with 13 positions matching TRBD2. After removal of 3 bases from V and 5 bases from J, the junction contained 7 bases not matched to a gene. The CDR3 has 16 residues. Germline values: CDR1 SGHRS, CDR2 YFSETQ. The CDR3 nucleotides read TGCGCCAGCAGCTCCGGGACTAGCGGGAACGGGGAGACCCAGTACTTC. Translating it yields CASSSGTSGNGETQYF.

This chain joins TRBV6-1 and TRBJ1-4; 8 bases match TRBD1. This CDR3 is 15 amino acids long. The germline gives CDR1 MNHNS, CDR2 SASEGT. The trim removed 2 bases at V and 7 bases at J, leaving 6 bases unmatched. CDR3: CASSESGGKGEKLFF. CDR3 DNA: TGTGCCAGCAGTGAATCAGGGGGCAAGGGTGAAAAACTGTTTTTT.

The gene calls are TRBV25-1 and TRBJ1-1; TRBD1 matches 7 bases. The germline CDR1 and CDR2 sequences are MGHDK and SYGVNS. The V gene end was trimmed by 6 bases and the J gene end by 0 bases; junction bases not matched to a gene: 13. The CDR3 sequence is 17 residues long. CDR3 protein: CASSHLPGTAMNTEAFF. The CDR3 DNA is TGTGCCAGCAGCCACCTCCCAGGGACAGCCATGAACACTGAAGCTTTCTTT. The variable domain in full, with the rest retrieved from reference TRBV25-1 and TRBJ1-1, is EADIYQTPRYLVIGTGKKITLECSQTMGHDKMYWYQQDPGMELHLIHYSYGVNSTEKGDLSSESTVSRIRTEHFPLTLESARPSHTSQYLCASSHLPGTAMNTEAFFGQGTRLTVV.

V and J are TRBV7-9 and TRBJ2-1; D is possibly TRBD1 (5 bases). Germline assignment: CDR1 SEHNR and CDR2 FQNEAQ (reference sequence). The length of the CDR3 is 19 residues. The germline V and J ends were trimmed by 5 bases and 5 bases, with 28 bases remaining between them. As DNA, the CDR3 is TGTGCCAGCAGCAGCTTCATCCGGACGAACTCAGGGAACCACAATGAGCAGTTCTTC. It is translated as CASSSFIRTNSGNHNEQFF.

This chain joins TRBV4-2 and TRBJ1-4, with 8 bases fitting TRBD1. The CDR3 runs to 18 residues. CDR1 is LGHNA, CDR2 YNFKEQ, per germline. The trim removed 0 bases at V and 2 bases at J, leaving 8 bases unmatched. The CDR3 region has the DNA TGTGCCAGCAGCCAAGAAGCCCCGACAGGGGCTACTAATGAAAAACTGTTTTTT. It encodes CASSQEAPTGATNEKLFF.

A single count supports this clone. J is TRBJ2-1 and V is TRBV28; TRBD2 matches 7 bases. V lost 3 bases to trimming and J lost 9 bases; unmatched junction nucleotides: 5. CDR1 MDHEN and CDR2 SYDVKM come from the germline V gene. This CDR3 contains 13 residues. CDR3 in amino acids: CASSFRGVGEQFF. CDR3 nucleotide sequence: TGTGCCAGCAGTTTTCGGGGGGTTGGTGAGCAGTTCTTC. The whole variable domain, remainder taken from reference TRBV28 and TRBJ2-1, is DVKVTQSSRYLVKRTGEKVFLECVQDMDHENMFWYRQDPGLGLRLIYFSYDVKMKEKGDIPEGYSVSREKKERFSLILESASTNQTSMYLCASSFRGVGEQFFGPGTRLTVL.

The chain carries TRBV28 and TRBJ1-2; 7 bases are shared with TRBD1. This CDR3 region has 15 residues. Trimming at V came to 6 bases and at J to 2 bases, leaving 9 bases not matched to a gene. CDR1 is MDHEN, CDR2 SYDVKM, per germline. This chain's CDR3 is CASRTRGQKNYGYTF. The CDR3 DNA sequence: TGTGCCAGCAGGACCCGGGGACAGAAAAACTATGGCTACACCTTC.

The chain couples TRBV5-1 to TRBJ2-7, with 7 bases identical to TRBD1. V shed 3 bases, J shed 10 bases, and the junction held 16 bases outside the gene matches. This CDR3 comprises 15 residues. CDR1 and CDR2 (germline): SGHRS, YFSETQ. CDR3 in DNA: TGCGCCAGCAGCTCGGGACAGCAAGATTGGGCCCCTCAGTACTTC. It translates to CASSSGQQDWAPQYF.

The rearrangement joins TRBV18 to TRBJ1-6, with a tentative D call TRBD1 (6 bases). The length of the CDR3 is 17 residues. V was trimmed by 3 bases and J by 3 bases, leaving 15 bases between them. Germline values: CDR1 KGHSH, CDR2 LQKENI. CDR3 DNA: TGTGCCAGCTCACCCAAAGGGGGGGGAAACTATAATTCACCCCTCCACTTT. Amino acid sequence: CASSPKGGGNYNSPLHF. Using reference TRBV18 and TRBJ1-6 for the parts outside the CDR3, the full variable domain is NAGVMQNPRHLVRRRGQEARLRCSPMKGHSHVYWYRQLPEEGLKFMVYLQKENIIDESGMPKERFSAEFPKEGPSILRIQQVVRGDSAAYFCASSPKGGGNYNSPLHFGNGTRLTVT.

V usage is TRBV19 and J usage is TRBJ2-3, with D perhaps TRBD1 (5 bases). Germline V gives CDR1 LNHDA, CDR2 SQIVND (reference sequence). This CDR3 contains 14 residues. The V gene lost 3 bases and the J gene lost 6 bases, with 13 bases spanning the gap. CDR3 DNA: TGTGCCAGTAGTATGGCTGGGGCAGTGGATACGCAGTATTTT. Protein: CASSMAGAVDTQYF.

This chain links TRBV7-9 with TRBJ2-3; D unresolved. Germline-derived CDR1 and CDR2 are SEHNR and FQNEAQ (reference sequence). The V end was cut by 5 bases, the J end by 0 bases, with 9 bases between. This CDR3 has 14 amino acids. The CDR3 region is CASSRETSTDTQYF. CDR3 in DNA: TGTGCCAGCAGCCGAGAAACTAGCACAGATACGCAGTATTTT.

The rearrangement uses TRBV5-1 and TRBJ2-1; perhaps TRBD1 as D (6 bases). The length of the CDR3 is 18 residues. Germline values: CDR1 SGHRS, CDR2 YFSETQ. Trimming left V 2 bases short and J 5 bases short, with 23 bases between. The CDR3 region is CASSLFAQDRSYNNEQFF. The DNA of the CDR3 is TGCGCCAGCAGCTTATTTGCCCAAGACAGGAGCTATAACAATGAGCAGTTCTTC.